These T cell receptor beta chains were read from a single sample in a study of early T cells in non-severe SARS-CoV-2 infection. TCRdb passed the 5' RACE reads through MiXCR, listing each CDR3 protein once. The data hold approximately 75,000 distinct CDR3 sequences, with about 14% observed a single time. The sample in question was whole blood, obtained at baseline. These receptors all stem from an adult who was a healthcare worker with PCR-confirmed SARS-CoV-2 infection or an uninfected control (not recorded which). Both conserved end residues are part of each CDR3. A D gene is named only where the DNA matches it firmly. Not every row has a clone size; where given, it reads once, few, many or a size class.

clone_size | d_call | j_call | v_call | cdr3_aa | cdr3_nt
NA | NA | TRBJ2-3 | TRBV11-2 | CASSPGQGRRADTQYF | TGTGCCAGCAGCCCAGGGCAGGGCCGCAGGGCAGATACGCAGTATTTT
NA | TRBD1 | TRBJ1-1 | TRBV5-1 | CASSPRQGVKTEAFF | TGCGCCAGCAGCCCTAGACAGGGGGTGAAGACTGAAGCTTTCTTT
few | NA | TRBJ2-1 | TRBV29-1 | CSGVSGTSRNEQFF | TGCAGCGGTGTCTCCGGGACAAGTCGCAATGAGCAGTTCTTC
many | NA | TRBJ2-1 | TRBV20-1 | CSARDTLANEQFF | TGCAGTGCTAGAGATACCCTAGCCAATGAGCAGTTCTTC
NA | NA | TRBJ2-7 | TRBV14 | CASSRFGASSYEQYF | TGTGCCAGCAGCCGATTTGGGGCTAGCTCCTACGAGCAGTACTTC
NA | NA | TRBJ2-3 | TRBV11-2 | CASSPVGGGDLADFTDTQYF | TGTGCCAGCAGCCCCGTGGGAGGGGGGGACCTAGCGGACTTCACAGATACGCAGTATTTT
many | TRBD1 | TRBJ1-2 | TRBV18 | CASSPDQGVNYGYTF | TGTGCCAGCTCACCGGATCAGGGGGTTAACTATGGCTACACCTTC
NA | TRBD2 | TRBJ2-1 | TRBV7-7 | CASSLAGLAGGINEQFF | TGTGCCAGCAGCTTAGCGGGACTAGCGGGAGGTATCAATGAGCAGTTCTTC
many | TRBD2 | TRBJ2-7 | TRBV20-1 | CSASRRGISVGEQYF | TGCAGTGCAAGCCGGCGGGGGATCTCCGTCGGCGAGCAGTACTTC
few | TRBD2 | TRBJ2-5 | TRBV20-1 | CSARDRVSGAAETQYF | TGCAGTGCTAGAGATCGGGTTAGCGGGGCGGCTGAGACCCAGTACTTC
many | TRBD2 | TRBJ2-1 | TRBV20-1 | CSASGSLAGLNEQFF | TGCAGTGCCTCGGGGTCACTAGCGGGACTCAATGAGCAGTTCTTC
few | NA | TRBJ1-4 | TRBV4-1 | CASSQLSGGLTREKLFF | TGCGCCAGCAGCCAATTGTCGGGGGGCCTGACCCGTGAAAAACTGTTTTTT
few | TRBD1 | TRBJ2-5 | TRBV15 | CATRTGGEETQYF | TGTGCCACCAGGACAGGGGGGGAGGAGACCCAGTACTTC
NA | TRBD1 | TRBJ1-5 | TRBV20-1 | CSARTGRVESNQPQHF | TGCAGTGCAAGGACAGGCCGAGTGGAAAGCAATCAGCCCCAGCATTTT
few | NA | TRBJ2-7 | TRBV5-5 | CASSLASSRAYEQYF | TGTGCCAGCAGCTTGGCCAGCTCAAGGGCCTACGAGCAGTACTTC
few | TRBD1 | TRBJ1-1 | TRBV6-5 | CASSDGTVEAFF | TGTGCCAGCAGTGACGGGACAGTTGAAGCTTTCTTT
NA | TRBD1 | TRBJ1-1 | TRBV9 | CASSVGTANTEAFF | TGTGCCAGCAGCGTGGGGACAGCGAACACTGAAGCTTTCTTT
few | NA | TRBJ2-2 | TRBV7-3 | CASRGPPGGELFF | TGTGCCAGCAGAGGGCCCCCCGGCGGGGAGCTGTTTTTT
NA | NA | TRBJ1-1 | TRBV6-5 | CASSPRGGLGNTEAFF | TGTGCCAGCAGTCCCCGTGGGGGATTAGGGAACACTGAAGCTTTCTTT
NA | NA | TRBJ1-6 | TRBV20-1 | CSATGLRSPLHF | TGCAGTGCTACAGGGTTACGTTCACCCCTCCACTTT
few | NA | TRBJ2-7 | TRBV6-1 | CASSPLRDPQYF | TGTGCCAGCAGTCCTCTTAGAGACCCGCAGTACTTC
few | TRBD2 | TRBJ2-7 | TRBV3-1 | CASSQGSSGAHEQYF | TGTGCCAGCAGCCAAGGGTCGAGCGGGGCCCACGAGCAGTACTTC
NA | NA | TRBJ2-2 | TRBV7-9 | CASSLARTGELFF | TGTGCCAGCAGCTTAGCGCGGACCGGGGAGCTGTTTTTT
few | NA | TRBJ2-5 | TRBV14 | CASSPIQGSEETQYF | TGTGCCAGCAGCCCGATACAGGGCTCGGAAGAGACCCAGTACTTC
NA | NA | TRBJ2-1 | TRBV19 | CASSNGYYNEQFF | TGTGCCAGTAGTAACGGATACTACAATGAGCAGTTCTTC
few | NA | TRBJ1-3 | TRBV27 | CAVGKAGSGNTIYF | TGTGCCGTTGGGAAGGCTGGCAGTGGAAACACCATATATTTT
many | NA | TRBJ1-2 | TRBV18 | CASSRNGQSLGYGYTF | TGTGCCAGCTCAAGAAACGGACAGTCTTTAGGCTATGGCTACACCTTC
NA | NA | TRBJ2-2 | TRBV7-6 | CASSLGTNTGELFF | TGTGCCAGCAGCTTAGGGACGAACACCGGGGAGCTGTTTTTT
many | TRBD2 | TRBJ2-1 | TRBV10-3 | CAISDLLADSYNEQFF | TGTGCCATCAGTGACCTTCTAGCGGACTCCTACAATGAGCAGTTCTTC
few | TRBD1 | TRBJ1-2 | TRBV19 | CASSISGTGNYGYTF | TGTGCCAGTAGTATCTCCGGGACAGGGAACTATGGCTACACCTTC
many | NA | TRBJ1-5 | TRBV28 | CASSFGTSNQPQHF | TGTGCCAGCAGTTTCGGCACCAGCAATCAGCCCCAGCATTTT
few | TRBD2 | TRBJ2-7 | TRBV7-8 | CASSLASGQTYEQYF | TGTGCCAGCAGCTTAGCTAGCGGGCAAACCTACGAGCAGTACTTC
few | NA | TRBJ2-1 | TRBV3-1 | CAAGTPEQFF | TGTGCCGCCGGTACCCCAGAGCAGTTCTTC
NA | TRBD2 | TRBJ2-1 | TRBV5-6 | CASSLTTSGNEQFF | TGTGCCAGCAGCTTGACGACTAGCGGAAATGAGCAGTTCTTC
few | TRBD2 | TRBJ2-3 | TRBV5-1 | CASSFGRSGISDTQYF | TGCGCCAGCAGCTTTGGTCGGAGCGGGATCTCAGATACGCAGTATTTT
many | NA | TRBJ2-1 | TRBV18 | CASSQGDYNEQFF | TGTGCCAGCTCACAAGGGGACTACAATGAGCAGTTCTTC
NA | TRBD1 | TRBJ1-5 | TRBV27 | CASSGNRGGQPQHF | TGTGCCAGCAGTGGTAACAGGGGAGGTCAGCCCCAGCATTTT
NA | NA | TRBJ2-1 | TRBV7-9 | CASSLAPGAGEQFF | TGTGCCAGCAGCTTGGCGCCGGGGGCAGGGGAGCAGTTCTTC
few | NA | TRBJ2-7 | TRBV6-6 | CASRIEGVPKQYF | TGTGCCAGCAGGATTGAGGGGGTGCCGAAGCAGTACTTC
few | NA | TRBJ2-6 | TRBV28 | CASSFYSGANVLTF | TGTGCCAGCAGCTTCTACTCTGGGGCCAACGTCCTGACTTTC
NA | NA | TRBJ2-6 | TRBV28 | CASTRYLSGANVLTF | TGTGCCAGCACCCGGTACCTCTCTGGGGCCAACGTCCTGACTTTC
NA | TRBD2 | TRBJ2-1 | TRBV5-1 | CASSLAPGGSYNEQFF | TGCGCCAGCAGCTTGGCGCCGGGAGGTTCCTACAATGAGCAGTTCTTC
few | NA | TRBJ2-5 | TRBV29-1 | CSVEHFQETQYF | TGCAGCGTTGAACACTTCCAAGAGACCCAGTACTTC
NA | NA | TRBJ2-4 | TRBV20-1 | CSGELMAKNIQYF | TGCAGTGGGGAGTTAATGGCCAAAAACATTCAGTACTTC
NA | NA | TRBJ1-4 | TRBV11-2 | CASSNRVNEKLFF | TGTGCCAGCAGCAACCGAGTCAATGAAAAACTGTTTTTT
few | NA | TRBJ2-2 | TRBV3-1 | CASSSGVLDTGELFF | TGTGCCAGTTCCTCCGGGGTGTTGGACACCGGGGAGCTGTTTTTT
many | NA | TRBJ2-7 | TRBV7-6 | CASSPIDTTVHEQYF | TGTGCCAGCAGCCCTATTGATACGACGGTCCACGAGCAGTACTTC
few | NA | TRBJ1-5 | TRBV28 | CASRDGIGNQPQHF | TGTGCCAGCAGAGATGGGATAGGCAATCAGCCCCAGCATTTT
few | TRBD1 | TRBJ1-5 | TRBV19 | CASNPDRLSNQPQHF | TGTGCCAGTAACCCGGACAGGTTGAGCAATCAGCCCCAGCATTTT
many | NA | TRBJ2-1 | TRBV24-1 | CATSDYREQFF | TGTGCCACCAGTGATTACCGTGAGCAGTTCTTC
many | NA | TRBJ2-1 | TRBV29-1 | CSVDDALSSYNEQFF | TGCAGCGTTGATGACGCCCTGAGCTCCTACAATGAGCAGTTCTTC